These T cell receptor beta chains were read from a single sample in a study of blood T cell repertoires in COVID-19. The table came from immunoSEQ multiplex PCR; TCRdb's copy has only in-frame clones and leaves some out. The sample holds about 210,000 clones, 70% to 90% seen once. The sequencing sample was made of peripheral blood. These receptors originate from a woman aged 70-85 years with acute or convalescent COVID-19. The conserved cysteine and the conserved F or W are not part of the CDR3 here.

v_gene	j_gene	CDR3aa
TRBV7-9	TRBJ1-1	ASSSGPNTEAF
TRBV19	TRBJ1-5	ASSLLNQPQH
TRBV7-9	TRBJ1-1	ASSPWNTEAF
TRBV6-6	TRBJ1-4	ASSPGQGGYSNEKLF
TRBV5-6	TRBJ1-3	ASSFLGGNTIY
TRBV7-8	TRBJ1-3	ASSLRSGHGNTIY
TRBV6-5	TRBJ2-1	ASSYGSGLADNEQF
TRBV5-1	TRBJ1-4	ASSDDRARGEKLF
TRBV5-6	TRBJ1-1	ASRLIQGPNTEAF
TRBV5-1	TRBJ2-7	ASSLGTGGSREQY
TRBV3-1/TRBV3-2	TRBJ1-1	AVGGWTEAF
TRBV15	TRBJ2-3	ATSRDRTDTQY
TRBV3-1/TRBV3-2	TRBJ1-5	ASSQGGGMGSNQPQH
TRBV19	TRBJ2-1	ASKQRTYNEQF
TRBV2	TRBJ1-2	ASSGDSLSGYT
TRBV19	TRBJ2-1	ASRGGRNEQF
TRBV24-1	TRBJ2-3	ATSDLDRGTDTQY
TRBV27	TRBJ2-1	ASSVGLAWGNEQF
TRBV18	TRBJ2-5	ASSPSVLVRRETQY
TRBV5-1	TRBJ2-2	ASSVGTGTGVSGELF
TRBV6-5	TRBJ2-1	ASSQEGRAGF
TRBV18	TRBJ1-4	ASSPATGAYEKLF
TRBV5-6	TRBJ1-1	ASSLRQLGWNTEAF
TRBV3-1/TRBV3-2	TRBJ1-4	ASSQVTGLGEKLF
TRBV18	TRBJ2-5	ASSRDRGRGETQY
TRBV27	TRBJ1-2	ASSPGQGLNFYGYT
TRBV6-5	TRBJ1-1	ATPSGQNNTEAF
TRBV6-1	TRBJ2-7	ASSELQGIDEQY
TRBV7-6	TRBJ2-7	ASSPVARYEQY
TRBV6-5	TRBJ2-5	ASSYSTGVRETQY
TRBV3-1/TRBV3-2	TRBJ1-6	ASSQVQGGSSYNSPLH
TRBV6-5	TRBJ2-1	ASSYIRGTQGEQF
TRBV2	TRBJ2-5	ASSEARQQTQY
TRBV5-1	TRBJ2-1	ASSLAGHSSYNEQF
TRBV21-1	TRBJ2-1	ASCKPTSSYNEQF
TRBV18	TRBJ2-7	ASSVAGQGSYEQY
TRBV9	TRBJ1-1	ASSVGAGQRVSEAF
TRBV9	TRBJ2-3	ASSVEHGGGPNTQY
TRBV5-6	TRBJ2-5	ASRQQGARETQY
TRBV3-1/TRBV3-2	TRBJ2-5	ASSISTGSGGSETQY
TRBV18	TRBJ1-2	ASSPPSTGSYGYT
TRBV18	TRBJ2-1	ASSRRASGEDEQF
TRBV19	TRBJ1-5	ASSIGGGRRQPQH
TRBV7-9	TRBJ1-5	ASSLEAGGNQPQH
TRBV24-1	TRBJ2-2	ATSDGQGAYTGELF
TRBV5-4	TRBJ2-1	ASSSDTEQF
TRBV9	TRBJ2-5	ASSQSGRGEETQY
TRBV7-2	TRBJ2-2	ASSSNRNTGELF
TRBV9	TRBJ1-2	ASSVGQGHNYGYT
TRBV9	TRBJ2-7	ASSVGPAGTGVYEQY